In its sample, the clone carrying this T cell receptor beta chain was seen many times. The antigen is unknown. Regarding time point: newly diagnosed GD, antithyroid drugs for less than 3 months. RNA from PBMCs was the source of the TCR library. Construction of the TCR beta libraries employed iRepertoire HTBI primers in conjunction with Arm-PCR of CDR3 regions. TCRdb re-called the multiplex PCR reads with MiXCR, one entry per CDR3 protein. This table has approximately 540,000 distinct CDR3 sequences, around 12% appearing once. The entry originates in a study of regulatory T cells in long-lasting Graves disease. The junction had 14 bases not matched to a gene; V was cut back by 5 bases and J by 7 bases. The CDR3 sequence is 17 residues long. Germline V gene data show CDR1 as SEHNR and CDR2 as FQNEAQ (reference sequence). General observations from the study: Graves' patients with persistent disease showed TCR diversity lower than patients newly diagnosed.

The same data also went into a second study, on T cells in Graves' hyperthyroidism and ophthalmopathy. According to that study: Using the HTBI primer set, a first-round RT-PCR was run on the TCR CDR3. Blood also carried most thyroid clonotypes expanded above 0.001. Ophthalmopathy was distinguished from stable hyperthyroidism by 13 V-J signatures.

Sequences were derived from peripheral blood mononuclear cells (PBMCs), sampled at new diagnosis, from a patient treated with antithyroid drugs. This chain uses TRBV7-9 with TRBJ2-1; TRBD1 agrees at 10 bases. This receptor was identified in a woman under 40 with Graves disease. The chain's CDR3 is CASSLNYRDRGGNEQFF. DNA of the CDR3: TGTGCCAGCAGCCTAAATTACCGGGACAGGGGAGGTAATGAGCAGTTCTTC.